The 15 T cell receptor beta chains listed next were all sequenced from one sample in a study of tumor and adjacent non-tumor tissue in lung cancer (dated by TCRdb to 2016 to 2019). Receptor libraries were prepared by multiplex PCR. Sequenced on an Illumina HiSeq 2500. Following protocols modified from ARM-PCR, the researchers constructed TCRbeta libraries through three rounds of nested PCR with primers (Table S4). The public reads were reprocessed in TCRdb via fastp at Q25 and MiXCR, keeping in-frame beta chains. Entries that share a CDR3 protein sequence are merged under the most common genes and DNA. For this sample the table gives some 80,000 distinct CDR3 sequences, of which approximately 80% were detected only once. The top ten hold about 47% of the sample. RNA was isolated from bulk, unsorted tissue, and RNA quality was assessed with a NanoDrop ND-1000 and an Agilent 2100. For the normal lung samples, distant non-tumor tissue was collected more than 3 cm away from the tumor edge.

The sample taken for sequencing was distant non-tumor lung tissue. These receptors all stem from a man aged 55 to 70 with non-small cell lung cancer.

Comments on this clonotype: Since a much larger clone is just one base distant, this may be a read error. The genes are TRBV5-6 and TRBJ2-7, with D maybe TRBD2 (5 bases). Germline CDR1 reads SGHDT; CDR2 reads YYEEEE. Trimming pared 2 bases from V and 3 bases from J, leaving 12 bases between. The CDR3 covers 14 residues. This CDR3 reads CASSFIGLNYEQYF. The CDR3 DNA sequence: TGTGCCAGCAGCTTTATTGGACTGAACTACGAGCAGTACTTC.

Note on this clonotype: At one boundary the junction diverges from the germline segment, which might be a read error. The V call is TRBV6-5, the J call TRBJ2-6; 9 positions match TRBD2. This CDR3 contains 17 residues. Germline CDR1 reads MNHEY; CDR2 reads SVGAGI. The CDR3 DNA reads as TGTGCCAGCAGCCTAGCGGGATCCACCTCTGGGGCCAACGTCCTGATTTTC. It is translated as CASSLAGSTSGANVLIF.

Comments on this clonotype: At one boundary the junction diverges from the germline segment, which might be a read error. The chain combines TRBV11-1 with TRBJ2-1, with 11 bases that match TRBD2. This CDR3 spans 15 amino acids. Germline V gene lookup returns CDR1 SGHAT and CDR2 FQDESV (reference sequence). The CDR3 coding sequence is TGTGCCAGCAGCTCCCCTAGCGGGGGGATGAATGAGCGGTTTTTC. The encoded protein is CASSSPSGGMNERFF.

As regards this clonotype: A single base separates this from a much larger clone, so it may be a read error. V gene TRBV29-1 combines with J gene TRBJ2-7; unclear D gene. The ends were cut back, 8 bases at V and 7 bases at J, with 18 bases in the middle. The CDR3 sequence is 12 residues long. Germline lookup yields CDR1 SQVTM and CDR2 ANQGSEA. The chain's CDR3 is CSTLRPLGEQYF. CDR3 coding DNA: TGCAGCACCCTTCGCCCCCTCGGGGAGCAGTACTTC.

V is TRBV5-1 and J is TRBJ1-1; D perhaps matches TRBD1 (5 bases). Germline CDR1 SGHRS, CDR2 YFSETQ. V was cut by 2 bases and J by 8 bases, with 16 bases left in between. The CDR3 runs 14 residues. The CDR3 loop is CASSLLTALTEAFF. The CDR3 DNA is TGCGCCAGCAGCTTATTGACAGCGTTAACGGAAGCTTTCTTT. The full variable domain, completed using reference TRBV5-1 and TRBJ1-1, is KAGVTQTPRYLIKTRGQQVTLSCSPISGHRSVSWYQQTPGQGLQFLFEYFSETQRNKGNFPGRFSGRQFSNSRSEMNVSTLELGDSALYLCASSLLTALTEAFFGQGTRLTVV.

V gene TRBV28 combines with J gene TRBJ1-6; a weak D match, TRBD1 (5 bases). The CDR3 runs 16 residues. Trimming removed 5 bases at V and 3 bases at J, with 14 bases between. In germline, CDR1 is MDHEN, CDR2 SYDVKM. CDR3 protein: CASSTRDSGYNSPLHF. The CDR3 DNA reads TGTGCCAGCAGTACAAGGGACTCCGGCTATAATTCACCCCTCCACTTT.

This clonotype was seen just once. An end of the junction does not agree with germline; a read error may underlie this. The genes are TRBV4-3 and TRBJ1-1; D might be TRBD1 (6 bases). This CDR3 comprises 15 residues. Germline values: CDR1 LGHNA, CDR2 YSLEER. CDR3 in DNA: TGCTCCAGCAGCCAAGGGGGGGGCTTGAACGCTAAAGCTTTCTTT. Its protein product is CSSSQGGGLNAKAFF.

This clonotype was observed many times. This chain joins TRBV20-1 and TRBJ1-5, with D maybe TRBD1 (5 bases). Deletions cut 0 bases from V and 4 bases from J, with 10 bases between. The CDR3 is made up of 14 amino acids. Germline V lookup: CDR1 DFQATT, CDR2 SNEGSKA (reference sequence). CDR3 nucleotide sequence: TGCAGTGCTAGAGAGGGACGGGAGAATCAGCCCCAGCATTTT. This gives the protein CSAREGRENQPQHF.

Note on this clonotype: At one end, the junction sequence differs from germline, possibly due to a read error. CDR3 DNA sequence: TGCAGCACTAGAGATTTCGACAGGTCCTCCTACAAGCAGTACTTC. It yields the protein CSTRDFDRSSYKQYF. The V and J genes are TRBV20-1 and TRBJ2-7, with a possible D match to TRBD1 (6 bases). This CDR3 comprises 15 residues. Germline assignment: CDR1 DFQATT and CDR2 SNEGSKA (reference sequence).

V is TRBV4-2 and J is TRBJ1-2; no clear D gene. The CDR3 spans 14 residues. The germline V and J ends were trimmed by 0 bases and 4 bases, with 9 bases remaining between them. Per the germline V gene, CDR1 is LGHNA and CDR2 is YNFKEQ. The CDR3 loop reads CASSQEHPTYGYTF. The CDR3 DNA reads as TGTGCCAGCAGCCAAGAGCATCCGACCTATGGCTACACCTTC.

In regard to this clonotype: Relative to the germline gene, one junction end is altered; a read error may explain this. This chain connects TRBV20-1 to TRBJ1-2, with D possibly matching TRBD1 (5 bases). The CDR3 covers 13 residues. Germline loops: CDR1 DFQATT, CDR2 SNEGSKA (reference sequence). The chain's CDR3 is CSAASGTTDGYTF. CDR3 coding DNA: TGCAGTGCTGCCTCAGGGACTACCGATGGTTACACCTTC.

This clonotype was observed at least ten times. The rearrangement uses TRBV6-5 and TRBJ2-7; D may be TRBD1 or TRBD2 (7 bases each). Per the germline V gene, CDR1 is MNHEY and CDR2 is SVGAGI. Trimming cost V 5 bases and J 4 bases, with 15 bases left between them. The length of the CDR3 is 14 residues. Here the CDR3 DNA reads TGTGCCAGCAGTCCAGGGGGGGGGGTGTACGAGCAGTACTTC. As protein: CASSPGGGVYEQYF.

The chain joins TRBV6-2 or TRBV6-3 to TRBJ2-2; no clear D. This CDR3 contains 12 residues. The germline CDR1 and CDR2 sequences are MNHEY and SVGEGT. This CDR3 is CVNSYPAGELFF. The CDR3 region has the DNA TGTGTCAACAGTTACCCCGCCGGGGAGCTGTTTTTT.

A word on this clonotype: The junction differs from germline at one of its ends, possibly a read error. The rearrangement links TRBV11-3 to TRBJ2-3; D remains ambiguous. This CDR3 has 11 residues. CDR1 and CDR2 (germline): SGHNT, YENEEA. The CDR3 region is CASRLVDTQYF. CDR3 coding DNA: TGTGCCAGCAGGTTAGTAGATACACAGTATTTT.

A remark on this clonotype: The junction and the germline gene differ at one end; a read error may be behind it. The gene calls are TRBV6-5 and TRBJ1-5, with D maybe TRBD1 (6 bases). This CDR3 has 15 residues. Germline CDR1 and CDR2: MNHEY and SVGAGI. CDR3 coding DNA: TGTACCAGCAGTTACCTACAGGGAGGCAATGAGCCCCAGCATTTT. Protein sequence: CTSSYLQGGNEPQHF.